The rows below give T cell receptor beta chains drawn from one sample of a study of identical twins. MiXCR, applied by TCRdb to the 5' RACE reads, yields one record per CDR3 protein. This repertoire shows about 690,000 distinct CDR3 sequences, approximately 6% found once; its top ten account for approximately 1.6%. Sequenced material: naive T cells sorted from blood. The source of these receptors is a man aged 18 to 30 in good health. CDR3s include the opening cysteine and the closing phenylalanine or tryptophan. Each record gives: J gene, D gene, V gene, clone size, CDR3 DNA, CDR3 protein. A D gene is named only where the DNA matches it firmly. Only some rows state a clone size, as once, few, many or a class for expanded clones.

J gene: TRBJ2-5; D gene: -; V gene: TRBV9; clone size: -; CDR3 DNA: TGTGCCAGCAGCGCTTGGACGGAGGGTGGAGAGACCCAGTACTTC; CDR3 protein: CASSAWTEGGETQYF
J gene: TRBJ2-3; D gene: -; V gene: TRBV7-9; clone size: few; CDR3 DNA: TGTGCCAGCAGCTTCCCTACCACGGGAGATACGCAGTATTTT; CDR3 protein: CASSFPTTGDTQYF
J gene: TRBJ1-1; D gene: -; V gene: TRBV7-9; clone size: -; CDR3 DNA: TGTGCCAGCAGCTTGAGGCAGGGTAATGAAGCTTTCTTT; CDR3 protein: CASSLRQGNEAFF
J gene: TRBJ2-1; D gene: TRBD1; V gene: TRBV20-1; clone size: -; CDR3 DNA: TGCAGTGCTCCCCCGACAGGGGTCTACAATGAGCAGTTCTTC; CDR3 protein: CSAPPTGVYNEQFF
J gene: TRBJ2-5; D gene: -; V gene: TRBV6-1; clone size: -; CDR3 DNA: TGTGCCAGCAGATTCCAAGGGATAGAGACCCAGTACTTC; CDR3 protein: CASRFQGIETQYF
J gene: TRBJ2-1; D gene: TRBD2; V gene: TRBV24-1; clone size: -; CDR3 DNA: TGTTCCACCAGTGATGGTAGCGGGGGCAATAATGAGCAGTTCTTC; CDR3 protein: CSTSDGSGGNNEQFF
J gene: TRBJ2-7; D gene: TRBD2; V gene: TRBV12-3/TRBV12-4; clone size: -; CDR3 DNA: TGTGCCAGCAGTTCCCCCCCCTCTCTAGCGGGAGGACCCTACGAGCAGTACTTC; CDR3 protein: CASSSPPSLAGGPYEQYF
J gene: TRBJ1-1; D gene: TRBD1; V gene: TRBV24-1; clone size: -; CDR3 DNA: TGTGCCACCAGCCAGACAGGGGGAGATACTGAAGCTTTCTTT; CDR3 protein: CATSQTGGDTEAFF
J gene: TRBJ2-3; D gene: TRBD2; V gene: TRBV6-2/TRBV6-3; clone size: -; CDR3 DNA: TGTGCCAGCAGGAACGGGACTAGCAACACAGATACGCAGTATTTT; CDR3 protein: CASRNGTSNTDTQYF
J gene: TRBJ1-5; D gene: -; V gene: TRBV19; clone size: -; CDR3 DNA: TGTGCCAGTGATACAGGGAGCGGCAATCAGCCCCAGCATTTT; CDR3 protein: CASDTGSGNQPQHF
J gene: TRBJ2-7; D gene: -; V gene: TRBV7-9; clone size: many; CDR3 DNA: TGTGCCAGCAGCTCCAACAGGGCAGGGAACGAGCAGTACTTC; CDR3 protein: CASSSNRAGNEQYF
J gene: TRBJ1-1; D gene: -; V gene: TRBV7-9; clone size: few; CDR3 DNA: TGTGCCAGCACCCGAGATGAAGGGACTGAAGCTTTCTTT; CDR3 protein: CASTRDEGTEAFF
J gene: TRBJ1-5; D gene: -; V gene: TRBV4-1; clone size: many; CDR3 DNA: TGCGCCAGCAGCCCCCGGGACGGTAATCAGCCCCAGCATTTT; CDR3 protein: CASSPRDGNQPQHF
J gene: TRBJ2-7; D gene: -; V gene: TRBV20-1; clone size: few; CDR3 DNA: TGCAGTGCTAGAGTCGACAACCCCTACGAGCAGTACTTC; CDR3 protein: CSARVDNPYEQYF
J gene: TRBJ1-1; D gene: -; V gene: TRBV4-2; clone size: many; CDR3 DNA: TGTGCCAGCAGCCAAGTAGGTAGGAACACTGAAGCTTTCTTT; CDR3 protein: CASSQVGRNTEAFF
J gene: TRBJ2-3; D gene: -; V gene: TRBV5-5; clone size: few; CDR3 DNA: TGTGCCAGCAGCCCTTGGAGCGGGAGCACAGATACGCAGTATTTT; CDR3 protein: CASSPWSGSTDTQYF
J gene: TRBJ2-1; D gene: TRBD2; V gene: TRBV14; clone size: many; CDR3 DNA: TGTGCCAGCAGCCAGGGGCTAGCGGGATTGAATGAGCAGTTCTTC; CDR3 protein: CASSQGLAGLNEQFF
J gene: TRBJ2-3; D gene: TRBD2; V gene: TRBV10-3; clone size: few; CDR3 DNA: TGTGCCATCCTTAGCCTAGCGGGAGAGGACTACGATACGCAGTATTTT; CDR3 protein: CAILSLAGEDYDTQYF
J gene: TRBJ1-1; D gene: TRBD1; V gene: TRBV12-3/TRBV12-4; clone size: many; CDR3 DNA: TGTGCCAGCAGTTTGCACAGGGGGCGGGGGACTGAAGCTTTCTTT; CDR3 protein: CASSLHRGRGTEAFF
J gene: TRBJ1-2; D gene: TRBD1; V gene: TRBV20-1; clone size: few; CDR3 DNA: TGCAGTGCTACCTCGACAGGGGATTGGGGTCTTGGCTACACCTTC; CDR3 protein: CSATSTGDWGLGYTF